These T cell receptor beta chains were read from a single sample in a study of tumor-infiltrating lymphocytes in primary liver carcinoma. TCRdb processed the multiplex PCR reads anew with MiXCR; each CDR3 protein has one entry. The sample consists of about 310,000 distinct CDR3 sequences, approximately 54% of them appearing once. The material sequenced was peripheral blood. These TCRs come from a woman aged 25 to 39 with primary liver carcinoma and hepatitis B virus infection. The CDR3 runs from the conserved cysteine through the conserved F or W. A D gene is named only where the DNA matches it firmly. Clone size is shown for a subset of rows, as once, few, many or a class of expanded clone.

TRBJ2-1	TRBV11-1	.	.	CASRGNGGSNEQFF	TGTGCCAGTAGGGGGAACGGGGGGAGTAATGAGCAGTTCTTC
TRBJ2-5	TRBV5-1	TRBD2	.	CASSLVLAGAETQYF	TGCGCCAGCAGCTTGGTACTAGCGGGAGCGGAGACCCAGTACTTC
TRBJ2-6	TRBV6-2/TRBV6-3	TRBD2	.	CATGLAGTGANVPTF	TGTGCCACGGGACTAGCGGGAACTGGGGCCAACGTCCCGACTTTC
TRBJ2-7	TRBV6-2/TRBV6-3	.	once	CASSYSPGRGSYKQYF	TGTGCCAGCAGTTACTCGCCGGGAAGGGGATCCTACAAGCAGTACTTC
TRBJ1-1	TRBV12-5	.	.	CTSGFGTAPNTEAFF	TGTACTAGTGGCTTCGGGACTGCTCCGAACACTGAAGCTTTCTTT
TRBJ1-1	TRBV4-1	.	.	CASSLGRVYTEAFF	TGCGCCAGCAGTCTCGGGAGGGTTTACACTGAAGCTTTCTTT
TRBJ2-5	TRBV11-2	TRBD2	.	CASSHGTSGRILQETQYF	TGTGCCAGCAGCCACGGGACTAGCGGGAGGATTCTCCAAGAGACCCAGTACTTC
TRBJ2-2	TRBV12-3/TRBV12-4	.	many	CASSSWTGKTGELFF	TGTGCCAGCAGTTCCTGGACGGGCAAGACCGGGGAGCTGTTTTTT
TRBJ2-2	TRBV6-1	TRBD2	.	CATRSSGANTGGLFF	TGTGCCACCCGTTCTAGCGGCGCGAACACCGGGGGGCTGTTTTTT
TRBJ1-6	TRBV6-5	.	.	CASRNLQSSYNSPLHF	TGTGCCAGCAGAAATCTACAGAGCTCCTATAATTCACCCCTCCACTTT
TRBJ2-2	TRBV11-2	TRBD2	.	CASAWWSLADNTGELFF	TGTGCCAGTGCCTGGTGGAGTCTAGCGGATAACACCGGGGAGCTGTTTTTT
TRBJ1-6	TRBV28	.	few	CASSFVPMNNSPLHF	TGTGCCAGCAGTTTTGTCCCGATGAATAATTCACCCCTCCACTTT
TRBJ1-5	TRBV6-2/TRBV6-3	.	many	CASSYSVDNSNQPQHF	TGTGCCAGCAGTTACTCGGTTGACAATAGCAATCAGCCCCAGCATTTT
TRBJ1-4	TRBV4-1	.	.	CASSKGDLGKEKLFF	TGCGCCAGCAGCAAAGGAGACCTAGGAAAGGAAAAACTGTTTTTT